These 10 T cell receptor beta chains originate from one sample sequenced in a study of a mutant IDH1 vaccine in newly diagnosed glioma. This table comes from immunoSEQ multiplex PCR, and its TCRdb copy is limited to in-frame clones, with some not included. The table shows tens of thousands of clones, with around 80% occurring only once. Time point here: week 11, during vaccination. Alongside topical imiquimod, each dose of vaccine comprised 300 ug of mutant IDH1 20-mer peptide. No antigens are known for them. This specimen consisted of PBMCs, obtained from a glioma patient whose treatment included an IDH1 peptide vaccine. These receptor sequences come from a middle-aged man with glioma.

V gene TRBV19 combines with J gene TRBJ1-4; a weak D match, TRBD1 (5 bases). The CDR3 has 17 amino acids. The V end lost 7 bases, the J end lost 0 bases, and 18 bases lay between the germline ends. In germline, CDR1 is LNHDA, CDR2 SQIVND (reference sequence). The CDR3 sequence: CASKTDLGHTTNEKLFF. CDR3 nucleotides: TGTGCCAGTAAGACGGACCTTGGACATACAACTAATGAAAAACTGTTTTTT.

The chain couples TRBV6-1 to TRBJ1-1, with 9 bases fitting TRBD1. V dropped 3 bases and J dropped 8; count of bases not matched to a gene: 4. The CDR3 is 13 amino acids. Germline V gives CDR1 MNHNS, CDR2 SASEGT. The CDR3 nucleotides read TGTGCCAGCAGTGACTCGGGACAGGGAGAAGCTTTCTTT. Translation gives CASSDSGQGEAFF.

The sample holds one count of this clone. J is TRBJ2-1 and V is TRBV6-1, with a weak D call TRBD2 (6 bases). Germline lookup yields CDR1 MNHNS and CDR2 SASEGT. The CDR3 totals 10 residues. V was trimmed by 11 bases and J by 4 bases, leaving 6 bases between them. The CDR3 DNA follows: TGTGCCGGAGGGTACAATGAGCAGTTCTTC. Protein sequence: CAGGYNEQFF.

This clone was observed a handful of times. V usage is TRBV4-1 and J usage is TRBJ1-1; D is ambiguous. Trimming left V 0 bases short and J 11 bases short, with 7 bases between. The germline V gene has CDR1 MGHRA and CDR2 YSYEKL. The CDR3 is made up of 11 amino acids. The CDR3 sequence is CASSQDHSAFF. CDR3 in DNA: TGCGCCAGCAGCCAAGACCATTCGGCTTTCTTT.

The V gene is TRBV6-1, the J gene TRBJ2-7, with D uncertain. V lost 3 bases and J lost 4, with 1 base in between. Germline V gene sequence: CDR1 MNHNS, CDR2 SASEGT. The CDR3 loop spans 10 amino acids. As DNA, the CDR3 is TGTGCCAGCAGTGATTACGAGCAGTACTTC. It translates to CASSDYEQYF.

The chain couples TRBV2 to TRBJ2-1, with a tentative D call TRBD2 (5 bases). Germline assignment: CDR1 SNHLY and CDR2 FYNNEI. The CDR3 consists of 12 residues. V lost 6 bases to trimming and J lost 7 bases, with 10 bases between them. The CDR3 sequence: CASRDAGNEQFF. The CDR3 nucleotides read TGTGCCAGCAGGGACGCGGGTAATGAGCAGTTCTTC.

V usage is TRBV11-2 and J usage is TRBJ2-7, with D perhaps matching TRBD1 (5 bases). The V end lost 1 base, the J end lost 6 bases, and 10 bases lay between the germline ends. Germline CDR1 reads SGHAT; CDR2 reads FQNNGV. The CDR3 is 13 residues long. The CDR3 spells CASSLVGDGEQYF. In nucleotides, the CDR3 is TGTGCCAGCAGCTTAGTAGGGGATGGCGAGCAGTACTTC.

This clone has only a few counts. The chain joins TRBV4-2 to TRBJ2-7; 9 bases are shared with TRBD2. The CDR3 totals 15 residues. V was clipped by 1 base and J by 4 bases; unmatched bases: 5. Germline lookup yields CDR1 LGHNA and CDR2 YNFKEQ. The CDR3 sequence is CASSQGGTSSYEQYF. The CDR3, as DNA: TGTGCCAGCAGCCAAGGGGGGACTAGCTCGTACGAGCAGTACTTC.

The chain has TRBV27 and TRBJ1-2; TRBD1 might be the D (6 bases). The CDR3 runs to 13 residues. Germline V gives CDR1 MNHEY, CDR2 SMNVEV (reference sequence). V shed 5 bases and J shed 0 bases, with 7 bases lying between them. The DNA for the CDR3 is TGTGCCAGCAGTCGACAGGCTAACTATGGCTACACCTTC. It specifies CASSRQANYGYTF.

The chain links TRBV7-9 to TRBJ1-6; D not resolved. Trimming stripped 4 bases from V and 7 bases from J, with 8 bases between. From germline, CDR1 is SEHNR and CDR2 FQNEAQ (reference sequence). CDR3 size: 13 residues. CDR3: CASSSGGNSPLHF. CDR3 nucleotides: TGTGCCAGCAGCTCGGGCGGAAATTCACCCCTCCACTTT.